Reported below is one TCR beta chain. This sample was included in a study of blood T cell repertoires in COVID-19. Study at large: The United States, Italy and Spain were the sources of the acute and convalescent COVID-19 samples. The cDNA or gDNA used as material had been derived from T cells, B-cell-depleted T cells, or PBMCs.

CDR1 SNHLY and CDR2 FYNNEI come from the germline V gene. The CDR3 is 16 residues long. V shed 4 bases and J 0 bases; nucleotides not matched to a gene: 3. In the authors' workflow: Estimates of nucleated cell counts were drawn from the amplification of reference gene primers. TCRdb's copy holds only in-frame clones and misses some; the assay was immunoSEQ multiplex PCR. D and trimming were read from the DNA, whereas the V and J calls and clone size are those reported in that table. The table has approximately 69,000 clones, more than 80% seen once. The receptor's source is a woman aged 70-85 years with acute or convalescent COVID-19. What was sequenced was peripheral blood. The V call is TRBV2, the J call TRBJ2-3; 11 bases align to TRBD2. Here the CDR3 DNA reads TGTGCCAGCAGTGGGGGACTAGCGGATAGCACAGATACGCAGTATTTT. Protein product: CASSGGLADSTDTQYF.